The 27 T cell receptor beta chains presented below share a single source sample, sequenced in a study of OX40 agonist ivuxolimab in advanced cancers. TCRdb keeps only in-frame clones here, not all; method: immunoSEQ multiplex PCR. The sample lists 120,000 or so clones; approximately 89% were seen once. The sample here was CD4+ or CD8+ T cells sorted from blood, taken in a trial of the OX40 agonist ivuxolimab. The receptors stem from an adult with an advanced solid tumor such as melanoma, head and neck, liver or kidney cancer.

The chain combines TRBV30 with TRBJ2-1; perhaps TRBD1 as D (6 bases). Germline-derived CDR1 and CDR2 are GTSNPN and SVGIG (reference sequence). Trimming removed 0 bases at V and 2 bases at J, with 11 bases between. The CDR3 loop spans 15 amino acids. This chain's CDR3 is CAWSVGTRAYNEQFF. Here the CDR3 DNA reads TGTGCCTGGAGTGTAGGGACACGGGCCTACAATGAGCAGTTCTTC.

V is TRBV7-6 and J is TRBJ1-2, with 7 bases lining up with TRBD1. CDR3 length: 14 residues. CDR1 and CDR2 (germline): SGHVS, FNYEAQ. Trimming cost V 5 bases and J 4 bases; bases outside gene matches: 7. CDR3 nucleotide sequence: TGTGCCAGCAGCCCAAGGACAGGCCTCTATGGCTACACCTTC. It specifies CASSPRTGLYGYTF.

The chain links TRBV9 to TRBJ1-4; 7 bases align to TRBD1. V gave up 4 bases and J gave up 1 base; unmatched junction bases: 16. CDR3 length equals 19 residues. Germline-derived CDR1 and CDR2 are SGDLS and YYNGEE. The DNA for the CDR3 is TGTGCCAGCAGCCCTCACGAGGGGGCGCGAGGGGGAACTAATGAAAAACTGTTTTTT. Translating gives CASSPHEGARGGTNEKLFF.

This clone is labeled as medium-sized. V usage is TRBV6-6 and J usage is TRBJ1-6; D not resolved. Per the germline V gene, CDR1 is MNHNY and CDR2 is SVGAGI (reference sequence). V lost 7 bases and J 13 bases, leaving 17 bases between the germline ends. The CDR3 is made up of 13 amino acids. CDR3 coding DNA: TGTGCCAGCAAGCAATCCCCTCTCCCGCCCCTCCACTTT. It is translated as CASKQSPLPPLHF.

This clone was detected a few times. The genes are TRBV5-5 and TRBJ2-1; 10 positions agree with TRBD2. This CDR3 has 16 residues. V shed 4 bases and J 3 bases; nucleotides not matched to a gene: 7. CDR1 is SGHKS and CDR2 is YYEKEE in the germline V gene (reference sequence). DNA of the CDR3: TGTGCCAGCAGCCGTAGCGGGAGGCCCCTCTACAATGAGCAGTTCTTC. Amino acids: CASSRSGRPLYNEQFF.

This chain uses TRBV19 with TRBJ2-2; possibly TRBD1 for D (6 bases). V was pared by 4 bases and J by 4 bases, with 16 bases between. CDR1 is LNHDA, CDR2 SQIVND, per germline (reference sequence). This CDR3 is built from 16 residues. This chain's CDR3 is CASSSSRGYGTGELFF. The CDR3 DNA follows: TGTGCCAGTAGTAGCTCCAGGGGATACGGCACCGGGGAGCTGTTTTTT. Combining the CDR3 with reference TRBV19 and TRBJ2-2 gives the whole variable domain DGGITQSPKYLFRKEGQNVTLSCEQNLNHDAMYWYRQDPGQGLRLIYYSQIVNDFQKGDIAEGYSVSREKKESFPLTVTSAQKNPTAFYLCASSSSRGYGTGELFFGEGSRLTVL.

The rearrangement joins TRBV6-6 to TRBJ2-7; 7 bases map to TRBD1. This CDR3 has 16 residues. J gave up 0 bases and V 6 bases, and 11 bases lay outside the gene matches. Germline V gene lookup returns CDR1 MNHNY and CDR2 SVGAGI (reference sequence). CDR3 amino acids: CASSPRGQTSSYEQYF. CDR3 coding DNA: TGTGCCAGCAGCCCTAGGGGACAGACGAGCTCCTACGAGCAGTACTTC.

The rearrangement uses TRBV14 and TRBJ2-3, with TRBD2 as a possible D gene (6 bases). CDR1 is SGHDN, CDR2 FVKESK, per germline. V gave up 0 bases and J gave up 3 bases, with 19 bases separating them. The CDR3 covers 18 residues. The CDR3 reads CASSQEVWRGGRTDTQYF. In DNA, the CDR3 is TGTGCCAGCAGCCAAGAAGTGTGGAGGGGCGGTCGGACAGATACGCAGTATTTT. Filled out from reference TRBV14 and TRBJ2-3, the complete variable domain reads EAGVTQFPSHSVIEKGQTVTLRCDPISGHDNLYWYRRVMGKEIKFLLHFVKESKQDESGMPNNRFLAERTGGTYSTLKVQPAELEDSGVYFCASSQEVWRGGRTDTQYFGPGTRLTVL.

This chain links TRBV6-1 with TRBJ1-1; D is undetermined. Germline values: CDR1 MNHNS, CDR2 SASEGT. The CDR3 length is 14 residues. V was cut by 2 bases and J by 10 bases, with 17 bases left in between. In nucleotides, the CDR3 is TGTGCCAGCAGTGAAACTGGGTTCCGGGCTGGAGCTTTCTTT. This gives the protein CASSETGFRAGAFF.

This clone showed up just once. The chain has TRBV9 and TRBJ2-4; TRBD1 matches 8 bases. J was trimmed by 7 bases and V by 4 bases; bases with no gene match: 13. The length of the CDR3 is 16 residues. Germline V CDR1 and CDR2: SGDLS, YYNGEE. CDR3 protein: CASSSRTGTGGNIQYF. The CDR3 region has the DNA TGTGCCAGCAGCTCACGGACAGGGACTGGTGGTAACATTCAGTACTTC. Drawing the rest from reference TRBV9 and TRBJ2-4, the complete variable domain is DSGVTQTPKHLITATGQRVTLRCSPRSGDLSVYWYQQSLDQGLQFLIQYYNGEERAKGNILERFSAQQFPDLHSELNLSSLELGDSALYFCASSSRTGTGGNIQYFGAGTRLSVL.

The V call is TRBV28, the J call TRBJ1-2; 8 nucleotides line up with TRBD1. This CDR3 is 15 amino acids long. V shed 6 bases, J shed 3 bases, and the junction held 9 bases outside the gene matches. Germline V lookup: CDR1 MDHEN, CDR2 SYDVKM. The CDR3 nucleotides read TGTGCCAGCAGGCCCGGGGACAGGACTGACTATGGCTACACCTTC. Its protein is CASRPGDRTDYGYTF.

V is TRBV19 and J is TRBJ1-1; TRBD1 is a possible D gene (5 bases). The length of the CDR3 is 13 residues. Trimming took 5 bases from V and 2 from J, leaving 9 bases between them. Germline CDR1 reads LNHDA; CDR2 reads SQIVND (reference sequence). The CDR3 loop is CASSRGYNTEAFF. As DNA, the CDR3 is TGTGCCAGTAGTCGGGGGTACAACACTGAAGCTTTCTTT.

The CDR3 DNA is TGCGCCAGCAGCTCAACCCGACGGGACAGTAATGAAAAACTGTTTTTT. Its protein product is CASSSTRRDSNEKLFF. The chain is built from TRBV5-1 and TRBJ1-4; 7 bases match TRBD1. The CDR3 totals 16 residues. V was clipped by 3 bases and J by 4 bases; unmatched bases: 9. Germline CDR1 is SGHRS and CDR2 is YFSETQ.

The chain couples TRBV7-8 to TRBJ2-4, with 7 bases fitting TRBD2. The CDR3 is 15 amino acids. V trimming: 0 bases; J trimming: 6 bases; junction bases outside the gene matches: 5. Germline-derived CDR1 and CDR2 are SGHVS and FQNEAQ. The CDR3 is CASSLAGGPLNIQYF. DNA for the CDR3: TGTGCCAGCAGCTTAGCGGGAGGGCCTCTAAACATTCAGTACTTC.

The chain recombines TRBV19 with TRBJ2-7, with 11 bases fitting TRBD2. V shed 4 bases, J shed 3 bases, and the junction held 8 bases outside the gene matches. The CDR3 contains 16 residues. Germline lookup yields CDR1 LNHDA and CDR2 SQIVND (reference sequence). The CDR3: CASSTPRLAGIYEQYF. Here the CDR3 DNA reads TGTGCCAGTAGTACCCCGCGACTAGCGGGGATCTACGAGCAGTACTTC.

About this clone itself: Other DNA sequences in this sample translate to the same CDR3. V is TRBV19 and J is TRBJ1-2; 7 bases are shared with TRBD1. The CDR3 is 12 amino acids. Per the germline V gene, CDR1 is LNHDA and CDR2 is SQIVND (reference sequence). The ends lost 5 bases at V and 4 bases at J; junction bases unmatched: 1. Written as DNA, the CDR3 is TGTGCCAGTAGTCGGGACAGCTATGGCTACACCTTC. Translated, it gives CASSRDSYGYTF. Full variable domain (rest looked up from reference TRBV19 and TRBJ1-2): DGGITQSPKYLFRKEGQNVTLSCEQNLNHDAMYWYRQDPGQGLRLIYYSQIVNDFQKGDIAEGYSVSREKKESFPLTVTSAQKNPTAFYLCASSRDSYGYTFGSGTRLTVV.

This chain uses TRBV7-3 with TRBJ2-5, with TRBD2 matching over 14 bases. The trim removed 2 bases at V and 1 base at J, leaving 0 bases unmatched. CDR1 is SGHTA and CDR2 is FQGTGA in the germline V gene. The CDR3 contains 16 residues. The CDR3 here is CASSLGTSGGQETQYF. CDR3 DNA: TGTGCCAGCAGCTTAGGGACTAGCGGGGGCCAAGAGACCCAGTACTTC.

The rearrangement uses TRBV5-1 and TRBJ2-1, with D possibly TRBD1 on 6 matching bases. There are 15 residues in the CDR3. Trimming cost V 0 bases and J 3 bases, with 10 bases left between them. Germline V gives CDR1 SGHRS, CDR2 YFSETQ. CDR3 sequence (DNA): TGCGCCAGCAGCTTGGGCCAGGGGCTCTACAATGAGCAGTTCTTC. As protein: CASSLGQGLYNEQFF.

The CDR3 DNA sequence: TGCGCCAGCAGCGGCGACAGTTTACAAGAGACCCAGTACTTC. It encodes CASSGDSLQETQYF. The chain has TRBV5-1 and TRBJ2-5; D is perhaps TRBD1 (5 bases). CDR1 is SGHRS and CDR2 is YFSETQ in the germline V gene. The V gene lost 4 bases and the J gene lost 2 bases, with 12 bases spanning the gap. The CDR3 is 14 residues long.

The V call is TRBV6-6, the J call TRBJ2-7; TRBD2 matches 8 bases. This CDR3 is 15 amino acids long. Per germline, CDR1 MNHNY and CDR2 SVGAGI (reference sequence). V shed 5 bases and J 6 bases; nucleotides not matched to a gene: 12. The CDR3 coding sequence is TGTGCCAGCAGTCGAGAACTAGCGGATGTCTCCGAGCAGTACTTC. Protein sequence: CASSRELADVSEQYF.

The V and J genes are TRBV6-6 and TRBJ1-5; D uncertain. Germline V lookup: CDR1 MNHNY, CDR2 SVGAGI (reference sequence). Trimming shortened V by 2 bases and J by 4 bases, and 3 bases separated the two germline ends. CDR3 size: 12 residues. The CDR3, as DNA: TGTGCCAGCAGTTACCAAAATCAGCCCCAGCATTTT. This sequence encodes CASSYQNQPQHF.

V gene TRBV9 combines with J gene TRBJ1-4, with D uncertain. The V end was cut by 4 bases, the J end by 7 bases, with 20 bases between. This CDR3 comprises 16 residues. Germline V gene sequence: CDR1 SGDLS, CDR2 YYNGEE. This chain's CDR3 is CASSPREEPRSEKLFF. The DNA for the CDR3 is TGTGCCAGCAGCCCCCGGGAGGAACCGCGGAGTGAAAAACTGTTTTTT.

This chain uses TRBV29-1 with TRBJ1-1; D not resolved. V gave up 5 bases and J gave up 1 base, with 11 bases separating them. The CDR3 consists of 13 residues. CDR1 is SQVTM, CDR2 ANQGSEA, per germline. The CDR3 is CSVLRQPNTEAFF. The CDR3 DNA is TGCAGCGTTCTGAGGCAGCCGAACACTGAAGCTTTCTTT.

The V gene is TRBV7-3, the J gene TRBJ1-1; a weak D match, TRBD1 (6 bases). Germline V CDR1 and CDR2: SGHTA, FQGTGA. The CDR3 loop spans 14 amino acids. The V end was cut by 5 bases, the J end by 2 bases, with 12 bases between. The CDR3 region is CASSPTGRNTEAFF. The CDR3 region has the DNA TGTGCCAGCAGCCCTACAGGGAGAAACACTGAAGCTTTCTTT.

This clone appeared a single time. This chain joins TRBV19 and TRBJ1-3; D call uncertain. The CDR3 totals 16 residues. The V end lost 7 bases, the J end lost 0 bases, and 16 bases lay between the germline ends. CDR1 is LNHDA and CDR2 is SQIVND in the germline V gene (reference sequence). CDR3 sequence (DNA): TGTGCCAGTAACTTTGGAGCCCGCAACTCTGGAAACACCATATATTTT. It is translated as CASNFGARNSGNTIYF.

The chain links TRBV27 to TRBJ2-7; 8 positions match TRBD1. From germline, CDR1 is MNHEY and CDR2 SMNVEV (reference sequence). This CDR3 has 13 amino acids. Trimming at V came to 6 bases and at J to 3 bases, leaving 4 bases not matched to a gene. For the CDR3, the DNA is TGTGCCAGCAGCCGGGACAGGCTCTACGAGCAGTACTTC. Translated, it gives CASSRDRLYEQYF.

The gene calls are TRBV6-1 and TRBJ2-3; D ambiguous. CDR1 MNHNS and CDR2 SASEGT come from the germline V gene. The CDR3 is made up of 14 amino acids. V was pared by 11 bases and J by 1 base, with 16 bases between. The CDR3 sequence: CACEVSPGTDTQYF. The CDR3, as DNA: TGTGCCTGCGAGGTTAGCCCTGGCACAGATACGCAGTATTTT.